This TCR beta chain was identified in a study of cytotoxic CD8 clonotypes in ibrutinib-treated CLL. The germline V gene has CDR1 SQVTM and CDR2 ANQGSEA. Trimming pared 4 bases from V and 3 bases from J, leaving 10 bases between. This CDR3 spans 12 amino acids. Measured with immunoSEQ multiplex PCR; TCRdb has only the in-frame clones, and not every one. The sample includes over 250,000 clones, roughly three quarters of them seen just once. The sequence came from a human donor with chronic lymphocytic leukemia. The chain uses TRBV29-1 and TRBJ2-7, with D possibly being TRBD1 or TRBD2 (6 bases each). The sequenced sample was PBMCs, obtained at disease progression, from a patient treated with ibrutinib. The CDR3 region is CSVAGAYYEQYF. In nucleotides, the CDR3 is TGCAGCGTTGCGGGGGCCTACTACGAGCAGTACTTC.